This TCR beta chain derives from a study of Graves' ophthalmopathy and Graves' hyperthyroidism. Amplification of TCR beta CDR3 regions used RNA transcripts. HTBI-primed RT-PCR formed the first round, and a multiplex PCR formed the second. MiXCR was run by TCRdb on the multiplex PCR reads, yielding one entry per CDR3 protein. The sample carries about 640,000 distinct CDR3 sequences, roughly 41% recorded once. A remark on this clonotype: What it binds is unknown.

Ophthalmopathy donors showed moderate-to-severe activity, CAS ≥3, NOSPECS ≥4 and a duration under 3 months. Excluded: other autoimmune disease, uncontrolled infection, pregnancy or lactation. Germline trimming cut 4 bases from V and 3 bases from J; bases unmatched to any gene: 16. Germline-derived CDR1 and CDR2 are LNHDA and SQIVND (reference sequence). This CDR3 contains 19 residues. The study, taken as a whole, reports: The authors also found most expanded thyroid clonotypes above 0.001 frequency in blood. The 13-signature model separated ophthalmopathy from stable hyperthyroidism at just under 90% sensitivity and around 81% specificity.

J is TRBJ2-2 and V is TRBV19; 8 bases are shared with TRBD1. Sequencing was performed on peripheral blood. The receptor comes from an adult man with Graves' ophthalmopathy. As DNA, the CDR3 is TGTGCCAGTAGTAGCCCTTCCGACAGGGGTTCGAGCGACACCGGGGAGCTGTTTTTT. As protein: CASSSPSDRGSSDTGELFF.